These T cell receptor beta chains were read from a single sample in a study of cytomegalovirus exposure and HLA in healthy donors. The assay was immunoSEQ multiplex PCR, and TCRdb's table has in-frame clones only and misses some. In the table there are about 220,000 clones, just over 75% of which are singletons. The specimen sequenced was PBMCs. The source of these receptors is a man aged 18 to 30 in good health and CMV-seronegative. CDR3s include the opening cysteine and the closing phenylalanine or tryptophan. Fields, in order: J gene, V gene, clone size, D gene, CDR3 protein, CDR3 DNA. The D gene is left open where the match is weak. Not every row has a clone size; where given, it reads once, few, many or a size class.

>TRBJ2-1|TRBV10-3|NA|NA
CAISETVSSPNPSYNEQFF
TGTGCCATCAGTGAAACGGTGTCTAGCCCAAACCCATCCTACAATGAGCAGTTCTTC
>TRBJ1-2|TRBV2|NA|TRBD1
CASSEIAGGYGYTF
TGTGCCAGCAGTGAAATAGCAGGGGGCTATGGCTACACCTTC
>TRBJ2-1|TRBV11-2|NA|TRBD1
CASSLGLGQGQSEQFF
TGTGCCAGCAGCTTAGGTCTAGGACAGGGGCAAAGTGAGCAGTTCTTC
>TRBJ2-1|TRBV5-1|NA|NA
CASSSSGGYNEQFF
TGCGCCAGCAGCTCATCCGGGGGATACAATGAGCAGTTCTTC
>TRBJ1-2|TRBV29-1|NA|NA
CSARTTWGYTF
TGCAGCGCCCGGACTACTTGGGGCTACACCTTC
>TRBJ1-1|TRBV7-9|NA|NA
CASSFTSRPSTEAFF
TGTGCCAGCAGCTTTACATCGAGGCCGAGCACTGAAGCTTTCTTT
>TRBJ2-7|TRBV5-1|once|TRBD2
CASSFRTSVSYEQYF
TGCGCCAGCAGCTTCCGGACTAGCGTCTCCTACGAGCAGTACTTC
>TRBJ2-7|TRBV27|NA|NA
CASSLIPGHIYEQYF
TGTGCCAGCAGTCTGATTCCGGGACACATCTACGAGCAGTACTTC
>TRBJ1-2|TRBV14|few|NA
CASSKGFAYGYTF
TGTGCCAGCAGTAAGGGGTTTGCCTATGGCTACACCTTC
>TRBJ1-5|TRBV30|NA|NA
CAWSKAGRQPQHF
TGTGCCTGGAGTAAGGCAGGCAGACAGCCCCAGCATTTT
>TRBJ2-7|TRBV6-5|once|NA
CASSYRQGGGYEQYF
TGTGCCAGCAGTTACCGACAGGGAGGTGGCTACGAGCAGTACTTC
>TRBJ2-7|TRBV10-3|NA|NA
CAISEQGLSYEQYF
TGTGCCATCAGTGAGCAGGGGCTCTCCTACGAGCAGTACTTC
>TRBJ1-2|TRBV4-2|NA|TRBD1
CASSHGQGESNYGYTF
TGTGCCAGCAGCCATGGACAGGGGGAATCCAACTATGGCTACACCTTC
>TRBJ2-2|TRBV19|NA|TRBD1
CASSLPTGPHTGELFF
TGTGCCAGTAGTCTGCCGACAGGGCCTCACACCGGGGAGCTGTTTTTT
>TRBJ2-1|TRBV2|NA|TRBD2
CASSPTSGRGNEQFF
TGTGCCAGCAGTCCGACTAGCGGGAGGGGGAATGAGCAGTTCTTC
>TRBJ2-3|TRBV4-1|NA|TRBD2
CASSQEAGGPDTQYF
TGTGCCAGCAGCCAAGAAGCGGGAGGGCCAGATACGCAGTATTTT
>TRBJ1-2|TRBV28|NA|NA
CASSIRDGYTF
TGTGCCAGCAGTATCAGGGATGGCTACACCTTC
>TRBJ1-5|TRBV5-6|NA|NA
CASSLRGLGQPQHF
TGTGCCAGCAGCTTACGGGGTCTGGGTCAGCCCCAGCATTTT
>TRBJ2-7|TRBV18|NA|TRBD1
CASSAGTGDYEQYF
TGTGCCAGCTCAGCAGGGACAGGGGACTACGAGCAGTACTTC